Listed here are 9 T cell receptor beta chains from one sample, sequenced in a study of identifying expanded T cells in peripheral blood. Measured with immunoSEQ multiplex PCR; TCRdb has only the in-frame clones, and not every one. Of 100,000 or so clones in the sample, more than 70% were seen once. Sequencing used blood. These receptor sequences come from a person aged 18 to 69 in good health.

The rearrangement joins TRBV5-1 to TRBJ2-1; 11 bases map to TRBD1. With V trimmed by 3 bases and J by 10 bases, 15 bases remained unmatched. In germline, CDR1 is SGHRS, CDR2 YFSETQ. This CDR3 contains 17 residues. The CDR3 nucleotides are TGCGCCAGCAGCTCAACACCGGGACAGGGGGGTCTCGAGGAGCAGTTCTTC. Translation: CASSSTPGQGGLEEQFF.

V is TRBV28 and J is TRBJ1-1; 7 nucleotides align to TRBD1. CDR1 MDHEN and CDR2 SYDVKM come from the germline V gene. The ends lost 6 bases at V and 4 bases at J; junction bases unmatched: 5. CDR3 length equals 13 residues. In DNA form, the CDR3 reads TGTGCCAGCAGGAAGTCAGGGGGCACTGAAGCTTTCTTT. Protein product: CASRKSGGTEAFF.

The rearrangement links TRBV27 to TRBJ1-1, with 7 bases that match TRBD1. This CDR3 has 15 amino acids. The V gene's germline CDR1 is MNHEY and CDR2 SMNVEV (reference sequence). The V and J ends lost 2 bases and 4 bases, in that order; junction bases with no gene match: 7. CDR3 residues: CASSLRGQVSTEAFF. The CDR3 region has the DNA TGTGCCAGCAGTTTACGAGGACAGGTTAGCACTGAAGCTTTCTTT.

V gene TRBV6-6 combines with J gene TRBJ1-2; D remains unclear. The CDR3 has 12 amino acids. The germline CDR1 and CDR2 sequences are MNHNY and SVGAGI (reference sequence). With 2 bases removed from V and 12 bases from J, the gap between germline ends came to 13 bases. The CDR3 sequence: CASSYARHENTF. The CDR3 nucleotides read TGTGCCAGCAGTTACGCGCGACACGAAAACACCTTC.

The chain recombines TRBV6-1 with TRBJ1-2; unclear D gene. V was shortened by 3 bases and J by 4 bases, with 3 bases between the two germline ends. There are 11 residues in the CDR3. Germline V gene data show CDR1 as MNHNS and CDR2 as SASEGT. The CDR3 region is CASSEGYGYTF. CDR3 DNA: TGTGCCAGCAGTGAGGGCTATGGCTACACCTTC.

The V call is TRBV27, the J call TRBJ2-6; 10 positions match TRBD1. V lost 5 bases and J lost 4; bases outside the gene matches: 8. CDR1 is MNHEY, CDR2 SMNVEV, per germline (reference sequence). This CDR3 has 17 amino acids. The CDR3 sequence is CASSRGTGAAGANVLTF. CDR3 DNA sequence: TGTGCCAGCAGTAGAGGGACAGGGGCGGCCGGGGCCAACGTCCTGACTTTC.

The chain couples TRBV19 to TRBJ2-2, with TRBD1 identical over 10 bases. V gave up 6 bases and J gave up 0 bases; unmatched junction bases: 1. CDR1 is LNHDA and CDR2 is SQIVND in the germline V gene (reference sequence). This CDR3 contains 15 residues. The CDR3 coding sequence is TGTGCCAGTAGGGACAGGGGGGCGAACACCGGGGAGCTGTTTTTT. It yields the protein CASRDRGANTGELFF.

V is TRBV25-1 and J is TRBJ2-3; D remains ambiguous. CDR1 MGHDK and CDR2 SYGVNS come from the germline V gene. V was clipped by 2 bases and J by 0 bases, with 18 bases between them. The CDR3 runs to 18 residues. The CDR3 DNA sequence: TGTGCCAGCAGTGAAGATCTAGGTAGCCTAGGTAGCACAGATACGCAGTATTTT. Protein: CASSEDLGSLGSTDTQYF.

The genes are TRBV7-9 and TRBJ2-1, with 14 bases fitting TRBD2. The CDR3 has 16 residues. Germline CDR1 and CDR2: SEHNR and FQNEAQ (reference sequence). J lost 3 bases, V lost 3 bases, and 1 base had no gene match. CDR3 residues: CASSLGLAGDYNEQFF. The CDR3 coding sequence is TGTGCCAGCAGCTTGGGACTAGCGGGGGACTACAATGAGCAGTTCTTC.